This is a list of T cell receptor beta chains from one sample in a study of patients and donors after allogeneic stem cell transplantation. Each CDR3 protein gets one entry after TCRdb re-called the RT-PCR reads with MiXCR. The sample contains hundreds of thousands of distinct CDR3 sequences, roughly 38% of which appear only once. The sequencing sample was made of blood, either unsorted or a sorted T cell fraction (not recorded which). These TCRs come from a human donor who was either an allogeneic HSCT recipient or a stem cell or donor lymphocyte infusion donor (not recorded which). It is not recorded whose cells these are; they may come from a transplant donor. Both conserved end residues are part of each CDR3. D genes are given only for firm matches. Clone size appears in some rows only: once, few, many, or a class for an expanded clone.

j_gene,d_gene,v_gene,abundance,CDR3nt,CDR3aa
TRBJ2-7,TRBD2,TRBV15,.,TGTGCCACCAGGCGGGGGATTGCCTACGAGCAGTACTTC,CATRRGIAYEQYF
TRBJ2-4,TRBD2,TRBV2,.,TGTGCCAGCAGTGACGGGACTAGCGGGGCCCAGCGATACTTC,CASSDGTSGAQRYF
TRBJ1-1,.,TRBV5-1,.,TGCGCCAGCAGCTTCCTATCGGAGTACGAAGCTTTCTTT,CASSFLSEYEAFF
TRBJ1-2,TRBD1,TRBV5-1,.,TGCGCCAGCAGCTTTTCACAGGGGGCGGTCTATGGCTACACCTTC,CASSFSQGAVYGYTF
TRBJ1-5,.,TRBV6-1,.,TGTGCCAGCAGTGAATTACAGGGCAATCAGCCCCAGCATTTT,CASSELQGNQPQHF
TRBJ2-3,.,TRBV30,few,TGTGCCTGGAGTGTGAAGGCACCCGCTAGCACAGATACGCAGTATTTT,CAWSVKAPASTDTQYF
TRBJ1-5,TRBD1,TRBV27,few,TGTGCCAGCAGTCGCGGACAGGTTAATCAGCCCCAGCATTTT,CASSRGQVNQPQHF
TRBJ1-1,.,TRBV20-1,.,TGCAGTGCCGTGGGTAGGACTGAAGCTTTCTTT,CSAVGRTEAFF
TRBJ1-2,TRBD1,TRBV5-1,.,TGCGCCAGCAGCTTGAGGACAGGAACGTCTATCTATGGCTACACCTTC,CASSLRTGTSIYGYTF
TRBJ2-5,TRBD1,TRBV5-1,.,TGCGCCAGCATCCGAACCCCGGGACAGAGGGCAGAGACCCAGTACTTC,CASIRTPGQRAETQYF
TRBJ1-4,TRBD1,TRBV5-1,few,TGCGCCAGCAGCCGCAGGGGGTATAATGAAAAACTGTTTTTT,CASSRRGYNEKLFF
TRBJ1-1,.,TRBV5-1,.,TGCGCCAGCAGCTCGCAAGAGGGGACTGAAGCTTTCTTT,CASSSQEGTEAFF
TRBJ2-3,.,TRBV12-3/TRBV12-4,.,TGTGCCAGCAGTTTCCGATCCACAGATACGCAGTATTTT,CASSFRSTDTQYF
TRBJ1-5,TRBD1,TRBV5-5,once,TGTGCCAGCAGCGCCAGGGGGCATAGCAATCAGCCCCAGCATTTT,CASSARGHSNQPQHF
TRBJ1-5,.,TRBV12-3/TRBV12-4,.,TGTGCCAGCAGTTTAGGCCAGGCTACCGGGCCCCAGCATTTT,CASSLGQATGPQHF
TRBJ1-1,.,TRBV27,many,TGTGCCAGCAGTCTCGGACGGGGGAACACTGAAGCTTTCTTT,CASSLGRGNTEAFF
TRBJ1-5,TRBD1,TRBV19,.,TGTGCCAGTATGGGACAGGGTGATCAGCCCCAGCATTTT,CASMGQGDQPQHF
TRBJ1-2,TRBD1,TRBV29-1,.,TGCAGCGACCGGGACAGGGCTTATGGCTACACCTTC,CSDRDRAYGYTF
TRBJ1-2,.,TRBV2,few,TGTGCCAGCAGTAGTCAGACGGCTAACTATGGCTACACCTTC,CASSSQTANYGYTF
TRBJ1-2,.,TRBV12-3/TRBV12-4,few,TGTGCCAGCAGTCCCTTTACAGGGAGAGGCTACACCTTC,CASSPFTGRGYTF
TRBJ1-1,.,TRBV10-3,few,TGTGCCATAACGGCGGGGGGGCGAAGAACTGAAGCTTTCTTT,CAITAGGRRTEAFF
TRBJ2-7,TRBD1,TRBV28,few,TGTGCCAGCAGGACAGGGGGCTTTTACGAGCAGTACTTC,CASRTGGFYEQYF
TRBJ1-6,TRBD1,TRBV6-6,.,TGTGCCAGCAGTTACTCGGCAGGGGGCAGATCACCCCTCCACTTT,CASSYSAGGRSPLHF
TRBJ1-2,.,TRBV4-1,.,TGCGCCAGCAGCCAAGATCGCGGATCTAACTATGGCTACACCTTC,CASSQDRGSNYGYTF
TRBJ1-2,.,TRBV5-1,.,TGCGCCAGCAGCGATTTGGGGGGGAGCTATGGCTACACCTTC,CASSDLGGSYGYTF
TRBJ1-2,TRBD1,TRBV9,.,TGTGCCAGCAGCGGACCTCAGGGGGCTGGATCGAACTATGGCTACACCTTC,CASSGPQGAGSNYGYTF
TRBJ2-7,TRBD2,TRBV10-3,.,TGTGCCATCAGTGAGTCGGGACTAGTGAGCTCCTACGAGCAGTACTTC,CAISESGLVSSYEQYF
TRBJ2-5,.,TRBV9,.,TGTGCCAGCAGCGTAAAGCCCCTCCAAGAGACCCAGTACTTC,CASSVKPLQETQYF
TRBJ2-3,.,TRBV10-1,once,TGCGCCAGCAGGAGGGGGGGAGGCGGCTCAGATACGCAGTATTTT,CASRRGGGGSDTQYF
TRBJ2-1,.,TRBV28,.,TGTGCCAGCAACAGCGACTACAATGAGCAGTTCTTC,CASNSDYNEQFF
TRBJ2-1,.,TRBV20-1,.,TGCAGTGCAGAGGCAGGGCTAGCAAGGGAGTTCTTC,CSAEAGLAREFF
TRBJ1-2,TRBD1,TRBV7-2,.,TGTGCCAGCTCAGGTCGACAGGGTGGCTACACCTTC,CASSGRQGGYTF
TRBJ1-4,.,TRBV7-2,few,TGTGCCAGCAGCTTCACCGGGGAAGGAGGGAAACTGTTTTTT,CASSFTGEGGKLFF
TRBJ1-4,.,TRBV4-1,few,TGCGCCAGCAGCCAACGGGGTGCAACTAATGAAAAACTGTTTTTT,CASSQRGATNEKLFF
TRBJ2-5,TRBD1,TRBV5-8,few,TGTGCCAGCAGCTTTTGGGGGACAGGGGCGGAGACCCAGTACTTC,CASSFWGTGAETQYF
TRBJ2-7,TRBD2,TRBV20-1,.,TGCAGTGCTGATGGGACTAGCGGGGGTCTCTCCTACGAGCAGTACTTC,CSADGTSGGLSYEQYF
TRBJ1-3,.,TRBV7-9,.,TGTGCCAGCAGCTTCGGGGTGGGACGCTCTGGAAACACCATATATTTT,CASSFGVGRSGNTIYF
TRBJ1-1,TRBD1,TRBV13,once,TGTGCCAGCAGCTTATGGTGGACAGGGGCGCTTGAAGCTTTCTTT,CASSLWWTGALEAFF
TRBJ1-1,.,TRBV18,.,TGTGCCAGCTCACCAGTGGTTGCCACTGAAGCTTTCTTT,CASSPVVATEAFF
TRBJ1-1,.,TRBV5-1,.,TGCGCCAGCACGAGCGGAGGAACTGAAGCTTTCTTT,CASTSGGTEAFF
TRBJ1-6,.,TRBV9,.,TGTGCCAGCAGTGTGGGGGGACTCTTCAATTCACCCCTCCACTTT,CASSVGGLFNSPLHF
TRBJ1-6,.,TRBV5-1,.,TGCGCCAGCAGCTTGATGGGCAGGGTGAATAATTCACCCCTCCACTTT,CASSLMGRVNNSPLHF
TRBJ1-1,.,TRBV19,.,TGTGCCAGTAGTTACAGAAGAATAAACACTGAAGCTTTCTTT,CASSYRRINTEAFF
TRBJ1-5,.,TRBV2,once,TGTGCCAGCAGTGATGGGTGGGATAGCAATCAGCCCCAGCATTTT,CASSDGWDSNQPQHF
TRBJ1-1,.,TRBV20-1,few,TGCAGTGCCCGAGTAGGCATTCGAGACACTGAAGCTTTCTTT,CSARVGIRDTEAFF
TRBJ2-5,.,TRBV5-4,.,TGTGCCAGCAGCTTCAATGGAGAAGAGACCCAGTACTTC,CASSFNGEETQYF
TRBJ2-4,.,TRBV7-9,.,TGTGCCAGCAGCTCTCAGGATCTAGCCAAAAACATTCAGTACTTC,CASSSQDLAKNIQYF
TRBJ1-2,.,TRBV7-9,.,TGTGCCAGCAGCTTTCCAACCCCGGACGGCGGTTTCAACTATGGCTACACCTTC,CASSFPTPDGGFNYGYTF